This T cell receptor beta chain was profiled in a study of T cells in narcolepsy. Germline lookup yields CDR1 SGHVS and CDR2 FQNEAQ. The CDR3 covers 14 residues. The V and J ends lost 3 bases and 7 bases, in that order; junction bases with no gene match: 8. Study-level points and caveats: Healthy controls reportedly lacked the autoreactive clonotypes serially found in patients' blood. Some memory CD4+ repertoires had no autoreactive clone sequences. Autoreactive HCRT-specific and TRIB2-specific clonotypes were marked in same-patient CSF-versus-blood CD4+ comparisons.

Points on this clone: The antigen is unknown.

Sequencing used immunoSEQ multiplex PCR; TCRdb keeps in-frame clones, though not all of them. The sample carries 25,000 to 35,000 clones, around 83% recorded once. V gene TRBV7-8 combines with J gene TRBJ1-2; TRBD1 aligns across 7 bases. The TCR sequence derives from a human donor in good health. The sample was memory (CD45RA-) CD4+ T cells from blood. CDR3: CASSFRDSTSGYTF. The CDR3 DNA reads as TGTGCCAGCAGCTTCCGGGACAGTACTTCTGGCTACACCTTC.